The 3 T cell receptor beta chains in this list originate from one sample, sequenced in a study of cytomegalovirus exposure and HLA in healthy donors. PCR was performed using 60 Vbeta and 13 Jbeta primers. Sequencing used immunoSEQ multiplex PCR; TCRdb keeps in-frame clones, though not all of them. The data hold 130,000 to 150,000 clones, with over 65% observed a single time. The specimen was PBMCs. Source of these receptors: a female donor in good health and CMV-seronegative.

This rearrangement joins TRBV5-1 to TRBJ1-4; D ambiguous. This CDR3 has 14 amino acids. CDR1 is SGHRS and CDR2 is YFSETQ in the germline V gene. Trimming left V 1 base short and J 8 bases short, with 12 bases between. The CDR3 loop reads CASSLRGLNEKLFF. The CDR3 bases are TGCGCCAGCAGCTTGCGAGGGCTCAACGAAAAACTGTTTTTT.

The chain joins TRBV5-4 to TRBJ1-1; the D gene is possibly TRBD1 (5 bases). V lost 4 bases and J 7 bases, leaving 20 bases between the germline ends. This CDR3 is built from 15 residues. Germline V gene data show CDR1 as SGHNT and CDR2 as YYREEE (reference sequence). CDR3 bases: TGTGCCAGCAGCCCAGTGGTGGGAGGGGTGCATGAAGCTTTCTTT. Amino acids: CASSPVVGGVHEAFF.

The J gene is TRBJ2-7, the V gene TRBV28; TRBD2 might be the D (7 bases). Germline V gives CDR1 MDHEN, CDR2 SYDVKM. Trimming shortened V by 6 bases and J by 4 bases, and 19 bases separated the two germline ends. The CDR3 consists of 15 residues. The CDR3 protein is CASRQPGGPNYEQYF. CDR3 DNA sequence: TGTGCCAGCAGGCAGCCGGGGGGCCCCAATTACGAGCAGTACTTC.